The rows below give T cell receptor beta chains drawn from one sample of a study of blood T cell repertoires in COVID-19. Only in-frame clones appear in the TCRdb table, and some are missing; sequencing was by immunoSEQ multiplex PCR. The table records approximately 300,000 clones, approximately 90% of them present only once. Sequencing input: PBMCs or T cells enriched from blood (not recorded which). Receptors originate from a woman in her twenties or thirties who had recovered from COVID-19. CDR3s include the opening cysteine and the closing phenylalanine or tryptophan. The D gene is left open where the match is weak. Rows may omit the clone size; those that give it use once, few, many or a size class.

J,length,size,D,V,CDR3,DNA
TRBJ1-1,14,-,-,TRBV11-2,CASSLGGANTEAFF,TGTGCCAGCAGCTTAGGTGGAGCAAACACTGAAGCTTTCTTT
TRBJ2-1,16,-,TRBD2,TRBV7-9,CASSLLGGSSYNEQFF,TGTGCCAGCAGCTTACTTGGCGGGAGCTCCTACAATGAGCAGTTCTTC
TRBJ1-3,17,-,TRBD1,TRBV5-1,CASSLQGALSSGNTIYF,TGCGCCAGCAGCCTACAGGGGGCACTCAGCTCTGGAAACACCATATATTTT
TRBJ1-5,12,once,-,TRBV5-4,CASSPQGQPQHF,TGTGCCAGCAGCCCCCAGGGACAGCCCCAGCATTTT
TRBJ1-3,18,-,TRBD1,TRBV30,CAWSPHPNLQGTGNTIYF,TGTGCCTGGAGTCCCCACCCTAATCTACAGGGGACAGGAAACACCATATATTTT
TRBJ1-4,16,-,-,TRBV5-6,CASSFGTGAANEKLFF,TGTGCCAGCAGCTTTGGAACCGGCGCGGCTAATGAAAAACTGTTTTTT
TRBJ1-2,14,once,-,TRBV5-6,CASSSGWAPSGYTF,TGTGCCAGCAGCTCGGGGTGGGCTCCCTCTGGCTACACCTTC
TRBJ1-3,15,-,-,TRBV7-9,CASSLSRASGNTIYF,TGTGCCAGCAGCTTATCGCGGGCCTCTGGAAACACCATATATTTT
TRBJ1-1,15,-,-,TRBV3-1/TRBV3-2,CASSNGLQPNTEAFF,TGTGCCAGCAGCAATGGACTACAGCCGAACACTGAAGCTTTCTTT
TRBJ1-1,15,-,-,TRBV19,CASSITGGADTEAFF,TGTGCCAGTAGTATCACTGGGGGGGCCGACACTGAAGCTTTCTTT
TRBJ2-7,13,-,TRBD2,TRBV6-1,CASSDHLAVGEYF,TGTGCCAGCAGTGATCATCTAGCGGTGGGCGAGTACTTC
TRBJ2-2,15,-,TRBD1,TRBV5-1,CASSLETGVTGELFF,TGCGCCAGCAGCTTGGAGACAGGGGTGACCGGGGAGCTGTTTTTT
TRBJ1-1,16,-,TRBD1,TRBV2,CASSEDRDRANTEAFF,TGTGCCAGCAGTGAAGACCGTGACAGGGCGAACACTGAAGCTTTCTTT
TRBJ2-1,17,few,-,TRBV4-2,CASSQDSGAVTYNEQFF,TGTGCCAGCAGCCAAGATTCTGGGGCGGTGACCTACAATGAGCAGTTCTTC
TRBJ2-3,16,-,TRBD2,TRBV11-3,CASSVGTSQSTDTQYF,TGTGCCAGCAGCGTAGGGACTAGCCAAAGCACAGATACGCAGTATTTT
TRBJ2-3,17,-,TRBD1,TRBV7-2,CASSSGQGVPGADTQYF,TGTGCCAGCAGCTCGGGACAGGGGGTCCCTGGGGCAGATACGCAGTATTTT
TRBJ2-7,13,-,-,TRBV5-1,CASSSVELVEQYF,TGCGCCAGCAGCTCGGTTGAGTTGGTCGAGCAGTACTTC
TRBJ2-2,16,-,-,TRBV5-1,CASKGPRQGGAGELFF,TGCGCCAGCAAGGGGCCGAGACAGGGAGGCGCCGGGGAGCTGTTTTTT
TRBJ2-6,17,-,TRBD1,TRBV19,CASSPRGLGAGANVLTF,TGTGCCAGTAGTCCGAGGGGGCTTGGCGCTGGGGCCAACGTCCTGACTTTC